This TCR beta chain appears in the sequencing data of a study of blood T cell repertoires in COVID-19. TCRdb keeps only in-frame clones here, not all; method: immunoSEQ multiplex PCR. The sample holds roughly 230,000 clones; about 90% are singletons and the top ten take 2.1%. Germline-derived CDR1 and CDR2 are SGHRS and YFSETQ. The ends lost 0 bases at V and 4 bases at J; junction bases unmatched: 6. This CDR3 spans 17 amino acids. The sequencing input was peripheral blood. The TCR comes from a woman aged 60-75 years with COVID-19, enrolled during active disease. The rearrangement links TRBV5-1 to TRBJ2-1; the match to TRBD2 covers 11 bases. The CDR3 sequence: CASSLAGTSGVYNEQFF. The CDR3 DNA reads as TGCGCCAGCAGCTTGGCCGGGACTAGCGGAGTTTACAATGAGCAGTTCTTC.